This TCR beta chain was obtained from a study of beta chain features in type 1 diabetes. cDNA synthesis used the whole RNA isolate, giving expressed TCRB sequences. The data were produced by immunoSEQ multiplex PCR, yet TCRdb's version contains in-frame clones alone and is incomplete. The sample holds 100,000 to 150,000 clones; roughly 17% are singletons and the top ten take 2% to 3%. Study-level points and caveats: Shortening that was moderate but significant affected the TCRB CDR3s of Type 1 diabetes patients in all four CD4+ subsets.

This clone has ten or more counts. Its antigen is still unknown. The TCR sequence derives from a man aged 18 to 35 with type 1 diabetes. Source material: central memory CD4+ T cells from blood.

Here the CDR3 DNA reads TGCGCCAGCAGCCGTGAGGGACTAGCGGGAGTCAATGAGCAGTTCTTC. This sequence encodes CASSREGLAGVNEQFF. The chain links TRBV4-1 to TRBJ2-1, with 14 bases lining up with TRBD2. Germline V gene lookup returns CDR1 MGHRA and CDR2 YSYEKL. With 4 bases clipped from V and 6 bases from J, the junction kept 5 bases outside the gene matches. This CDR3 comprises 16 residues.